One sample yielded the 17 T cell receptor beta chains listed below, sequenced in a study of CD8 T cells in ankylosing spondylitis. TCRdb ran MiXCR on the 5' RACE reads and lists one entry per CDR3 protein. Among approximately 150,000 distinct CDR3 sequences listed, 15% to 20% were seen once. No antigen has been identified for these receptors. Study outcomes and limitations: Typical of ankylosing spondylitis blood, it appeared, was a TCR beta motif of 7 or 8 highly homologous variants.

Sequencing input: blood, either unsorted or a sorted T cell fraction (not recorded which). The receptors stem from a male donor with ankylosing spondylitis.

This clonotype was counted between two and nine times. CDR3 protein: CASSPQGSSEEQFF. CDR3 bases: TGTGCCAGCTCACCTCAAGGCTCGTCGGAGGAGCAGTTCTTC. J is TRBJ2-1 and V is TRBV18; D is unresolved. From germline, CDR1 is KGHSH and CDR2 LQKENI. The CDR3 is 14 amino acids. Deletions cut 3 bases from V and 10 bases from J, with 16 bases between.

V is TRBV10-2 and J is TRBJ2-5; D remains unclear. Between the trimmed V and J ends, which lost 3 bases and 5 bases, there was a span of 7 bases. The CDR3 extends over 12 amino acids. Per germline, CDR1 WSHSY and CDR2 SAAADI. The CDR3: CASSDWSETQYF. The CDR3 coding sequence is TGCGCCAGCAGTGATTGGAGCGAGACCCAGTACTTC.

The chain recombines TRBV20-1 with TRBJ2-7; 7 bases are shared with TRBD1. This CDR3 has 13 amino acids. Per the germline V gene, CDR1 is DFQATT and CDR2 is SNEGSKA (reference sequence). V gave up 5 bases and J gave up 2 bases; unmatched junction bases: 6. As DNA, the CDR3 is TGCAGTGCTCCCCGGGACAGCCCCTACGAGCAGTACTTC. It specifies CSAPRDSPYEQYF.

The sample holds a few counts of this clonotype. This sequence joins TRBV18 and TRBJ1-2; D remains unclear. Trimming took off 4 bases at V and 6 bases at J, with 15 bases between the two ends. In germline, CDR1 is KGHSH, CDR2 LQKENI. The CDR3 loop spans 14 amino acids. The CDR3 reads CASSLSGPRDGYTF. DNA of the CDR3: TGTGCCAGCTCACTTTCCGGCCCGCGGGATGGCTACACCTTC.

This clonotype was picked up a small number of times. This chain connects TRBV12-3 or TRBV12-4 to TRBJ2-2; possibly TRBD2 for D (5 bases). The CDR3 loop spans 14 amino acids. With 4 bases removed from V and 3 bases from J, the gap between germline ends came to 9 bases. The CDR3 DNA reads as TGTGCCAGCAGTTCTAGCTGGGACACCGGGGAGCTGTTTTTT. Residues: CASSSSWDTGELFF.

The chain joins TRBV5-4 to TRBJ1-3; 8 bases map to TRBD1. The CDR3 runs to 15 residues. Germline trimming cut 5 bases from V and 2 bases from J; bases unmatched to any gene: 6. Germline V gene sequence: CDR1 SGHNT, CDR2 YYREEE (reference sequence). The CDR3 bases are TGTGCCAGCAGATCCGGGACAGGAGCTGGAAACACCATATATTTT. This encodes CASRSGTGAGNTIYF.

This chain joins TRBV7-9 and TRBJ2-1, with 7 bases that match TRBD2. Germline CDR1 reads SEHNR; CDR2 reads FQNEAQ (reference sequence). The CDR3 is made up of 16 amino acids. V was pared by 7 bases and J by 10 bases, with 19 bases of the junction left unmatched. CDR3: CASTAAGTSDHLEQFF. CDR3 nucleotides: TGTGCCAGCACCGCTGCCGGAACTAGCGACCACCTGGAGCAGTTCTTC. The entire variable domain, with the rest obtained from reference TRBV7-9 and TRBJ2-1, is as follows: DTGVSQNPRHKITKRGQNVTFRCDPISEHNRLYWYRQTLGQGPEFLTYFQNEAQLEKSRLLSDRFSAERPKGSFSTLEIQRTEQGDSAMYLCASTAAGTSDHLEQFFGPGTRLTVL.

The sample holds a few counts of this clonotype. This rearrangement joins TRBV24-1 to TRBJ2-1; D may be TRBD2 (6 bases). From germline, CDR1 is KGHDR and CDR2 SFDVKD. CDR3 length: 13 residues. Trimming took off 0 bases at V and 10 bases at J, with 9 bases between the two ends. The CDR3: CATSDLRLAEQFF. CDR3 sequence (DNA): TGTGCCACCAGTGATTTGAGGCTAGCGGAGCAGTTCTTC.

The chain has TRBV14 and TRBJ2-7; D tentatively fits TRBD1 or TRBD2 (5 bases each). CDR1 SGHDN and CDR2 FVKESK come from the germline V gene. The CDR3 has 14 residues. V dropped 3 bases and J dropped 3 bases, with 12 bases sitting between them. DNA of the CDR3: TGTGCCAGCAGCCAGGGGACGGGTTACTACGAGCAGTACTTC. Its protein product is CASSQGTGYYEQYF. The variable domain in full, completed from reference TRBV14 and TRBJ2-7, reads EAGVTQFPSHSVIEKGQTVTLRCDPISGHDNLYWYRRVMGKEIKFLLHFVKESKQDESGMPNNRFLAERTGGTYSTLKVQPAELEDSGVYFCASSQGTGYYEQYFGPGTRLTVT.

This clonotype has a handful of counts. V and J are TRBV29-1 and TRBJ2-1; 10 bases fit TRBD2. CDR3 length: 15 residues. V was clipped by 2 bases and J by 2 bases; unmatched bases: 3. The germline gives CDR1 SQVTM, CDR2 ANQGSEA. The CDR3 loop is CSVELAGVPYNEQFF. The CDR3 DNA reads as TGCAGCGTTGAACTAGCGGGAGTGCCCTACAATGAGCAGTTCTTC.

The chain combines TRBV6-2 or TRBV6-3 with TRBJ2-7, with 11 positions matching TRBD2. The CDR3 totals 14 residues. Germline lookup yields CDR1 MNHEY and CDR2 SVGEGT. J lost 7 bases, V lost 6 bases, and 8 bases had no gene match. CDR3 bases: TGTGCCAGCAGCTTAGCGGGGGGGGCCTCGGAGCAGTACTTC. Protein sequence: CASSLAGGASEQYF.

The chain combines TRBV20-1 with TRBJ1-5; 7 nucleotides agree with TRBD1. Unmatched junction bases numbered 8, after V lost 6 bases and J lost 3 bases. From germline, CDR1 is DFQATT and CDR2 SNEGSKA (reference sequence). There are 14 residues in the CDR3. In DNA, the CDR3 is TGCAGTGCAGCCGGGACAGTCTACAATCAGCCCCAGCATTTT. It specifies CSAAGTVYNQPQHF.

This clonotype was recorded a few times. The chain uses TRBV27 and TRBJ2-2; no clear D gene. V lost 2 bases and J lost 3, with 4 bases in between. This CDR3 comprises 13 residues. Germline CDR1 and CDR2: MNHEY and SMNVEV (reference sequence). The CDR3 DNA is TGTGCCAGCAGTTTAAGGGACACCGGGGAGCTGTTTTTT. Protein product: CASSLRDTGELFF.

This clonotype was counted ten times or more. The CDR3 region has the DNA TGTGCCAGCTCTAGGGACAACTATGGCTACACCTTC. Its translation: CASSRDNYGYTF. This rearrangement joins TRBV27 to TRBJ1-2; weak D call: TRBD1 (5 bases). Germline-derived CDR1 and CDR2 are MNHEY and SMNVEV (reference sequence). Trimming cost V 8 bases and J 2 bases, with 9 bases left between them. The CDR3 runs to 12 residues.

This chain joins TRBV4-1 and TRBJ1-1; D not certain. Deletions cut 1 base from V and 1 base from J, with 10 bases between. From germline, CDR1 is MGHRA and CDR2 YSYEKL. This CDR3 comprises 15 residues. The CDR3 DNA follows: TGCGCCAGCAGCCAAGGGTTAACCTCGAACACTGAAGCTTTCTTT. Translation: CASSQGLTSNTEAFF.

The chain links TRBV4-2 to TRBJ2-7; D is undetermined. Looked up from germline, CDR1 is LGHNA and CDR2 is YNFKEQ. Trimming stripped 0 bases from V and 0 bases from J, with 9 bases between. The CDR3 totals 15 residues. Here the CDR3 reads CASSQESLSSYEQYF. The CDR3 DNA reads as TGTGCCAGCAGCCAAGAGAGCTTGAGCTCCTACGAGCAGTACTTC.

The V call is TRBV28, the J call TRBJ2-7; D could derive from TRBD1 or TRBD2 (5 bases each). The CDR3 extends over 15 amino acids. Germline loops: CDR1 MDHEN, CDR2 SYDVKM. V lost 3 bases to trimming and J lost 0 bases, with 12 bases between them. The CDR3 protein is CASSFLSGSSYEQYF. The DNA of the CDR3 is TGTGCCAGCAGTTTTTTATCAGGGAGCTCCTACGAGCAGTACTTC.